This note documents a single T cell receptor beta chain sequence. CD45RO-negative, CCR7-selected cells formed the naive CD8 fraction, which excluded terminally differentiated effector memory CD45RA+ cells. Germline CDR1 and CDR2: LNHDA and SQIVND (reference sequence). The CDR3 runs to 14 residues. The germline V and J ends were trimmed by 3 bases and 7 bases, with 16 bases remaining between them. Tens of thousands of T cell genomes (approximately 210 ng DNA) went into each sorted-subset replicate. TCRdb keeps only in-frame clones here, not all; method: immunoSEQ multiplex PCR. The data show 1.5 million to 2.5 million clones, with about 95% seen just once and roughly 1.2% held by the top ten. This record belongs to a study of shared clonotypes between healthy human individuals.

Sequencing was carried out using naive CD8+ T cells sorted from blood. This TCR derives from a man between 18 and 35 years old in good health. This rearrangement joins TRBV19 to TRBJ2-7; D possibly corresponds to TRBD1 (5 bases). The CDR3: CASSMGPLPWEQYF. CDR3 coding DNA: TGTGCCAGTAGTATGGGGCCGTTGCCTTGGGAGCAGTACTTC.